This record looks at one T cell receptor beta chain sequence and its context. This could be a read error, since a much larger clone is one nucleotide away. The data were obtained in a study of T cells in Graves' hyperthyroidism and ophthalmopathy. Study summary: Prior to any treatment, at the point of initial diagnosis, peripheral blood was collected.

TCR beta CDR3 sequences were amplified from RNA transcripts. HTBI primers drove first-round RT-PCR of the TCR CDR3. TCRdb reanalysed the multiplex PCR reads using MiXCR and keeps one entry per CDR3 protein. The sample has about 400,000 distinct CDR3 sequences; 15% are singletons. J gave up 6 bases and V 5 bases, and 10 bases lay outside the gene matches. Germline-derived CDR1 and CDR2 are MDHEN and SYDVKM. The CDR3 loop spans 15 amino acids. Investigators excluded patients with uncontrolled infection, other autoimmune disease, pregnancy or lactation. The PBMCs studied were ones that came from around 10 ml fresh peripheral blood.

The chain joins TRBV28 to TRBJ2-1, with 7 nucleotides matching TRBD1. The sequence derives from a woman under 40 with Graves' hyperthyroidism. Sequencing was carried out using blood. CDR3 region: CASSELRQGSNEQFF. The CDR3 DNA sequence: TGTGCCAGCAGTGAACTAAGACAGGGCAGCAATGAGCAGTTCTTC.